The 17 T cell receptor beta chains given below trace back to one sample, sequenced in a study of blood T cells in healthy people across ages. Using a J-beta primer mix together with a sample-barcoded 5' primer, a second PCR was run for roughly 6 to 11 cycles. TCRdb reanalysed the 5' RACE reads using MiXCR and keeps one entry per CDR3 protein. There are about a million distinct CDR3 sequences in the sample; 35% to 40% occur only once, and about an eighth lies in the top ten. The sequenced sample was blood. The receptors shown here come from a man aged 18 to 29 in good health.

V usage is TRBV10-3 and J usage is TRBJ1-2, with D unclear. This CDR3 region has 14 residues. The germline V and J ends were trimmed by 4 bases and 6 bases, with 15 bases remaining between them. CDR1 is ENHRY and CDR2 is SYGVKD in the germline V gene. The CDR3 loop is CAISGTDLRDGYTF. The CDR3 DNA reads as TGTGCCATCAGTGGGACGGATCTAAGGGATGGCTACACCTTC.

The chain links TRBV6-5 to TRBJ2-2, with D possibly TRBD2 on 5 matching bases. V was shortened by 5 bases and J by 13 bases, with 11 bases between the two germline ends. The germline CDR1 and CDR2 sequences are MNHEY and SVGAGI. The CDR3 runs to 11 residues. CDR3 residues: CASSPGVPLFF. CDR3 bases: TGTGCCAGCAGTCCCGGGGTCCCGCTGTTTTTT.

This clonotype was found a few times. The CDR3 sequence: CSAEYPGPWYNEQFF. The CDR3, as DNA: TGCAGTGCGGAATATCCGGGACCCTGGTACAATGAGCAGTTCTTC. The chain couples TRBV20-1 to TRBJ2-1; tentatively, D is TRBD1 or TRBD2 (5 bases each). The CDR3 loop spans 15 amino acids. CDR1 and CDR2 (germline): DFQATT, SNEGSKA (reference sequence). Deletions cut 6 bases from V and 4 bases from J, with 19 bases between.

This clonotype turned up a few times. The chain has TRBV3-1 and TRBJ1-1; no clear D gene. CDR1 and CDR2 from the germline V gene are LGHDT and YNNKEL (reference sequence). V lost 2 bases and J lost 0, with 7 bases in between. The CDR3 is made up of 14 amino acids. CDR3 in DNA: TGTGCCAGCAGCCAATGGAACATGAACACTGAAGCTTTCTTT. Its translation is CASSQWNMNTEAFF.

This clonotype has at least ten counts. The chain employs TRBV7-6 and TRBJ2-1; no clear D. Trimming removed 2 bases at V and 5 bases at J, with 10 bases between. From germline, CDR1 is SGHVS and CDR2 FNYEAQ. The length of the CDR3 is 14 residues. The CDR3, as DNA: TGTGCCAGCAGCTTAAGACTTATGGACAATGAGCAGTTCTTC. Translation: CASSLRLMDNEQFF.

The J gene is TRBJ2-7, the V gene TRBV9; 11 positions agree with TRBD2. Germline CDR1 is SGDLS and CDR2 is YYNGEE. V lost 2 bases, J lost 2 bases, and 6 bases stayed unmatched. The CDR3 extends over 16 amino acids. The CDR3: CASSVSTSGEPYEQYF. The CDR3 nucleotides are TGTGCCAGCAGCGTCTCGACTAGCGGGGAGCCCTACGAGCAGTACTTC.

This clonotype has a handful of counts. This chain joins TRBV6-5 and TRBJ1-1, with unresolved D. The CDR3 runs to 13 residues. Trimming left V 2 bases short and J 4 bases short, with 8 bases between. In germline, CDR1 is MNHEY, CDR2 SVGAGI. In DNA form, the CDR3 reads TGTGCCAGCAGTTACGGGTTATCCACTGAAGCTTTCTTT. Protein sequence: CASSYGLSTEAFF.

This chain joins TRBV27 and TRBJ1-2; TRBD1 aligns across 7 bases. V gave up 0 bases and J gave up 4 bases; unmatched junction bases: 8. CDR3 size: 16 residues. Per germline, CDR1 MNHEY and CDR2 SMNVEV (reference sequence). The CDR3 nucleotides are TGTGCCAGCAGTTTATCGCTTACAGGGGAACCCTATGGCTACACCTTC. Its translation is CASSLSLTGEPYGYTF.

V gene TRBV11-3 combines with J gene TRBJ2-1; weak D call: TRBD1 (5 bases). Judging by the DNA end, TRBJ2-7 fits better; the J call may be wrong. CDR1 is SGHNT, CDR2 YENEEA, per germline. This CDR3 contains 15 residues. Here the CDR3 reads CASSLSTDTYNEQYF. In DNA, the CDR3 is TGTGCCAGCAGCTTATCGACAGATACCTACAATGAGCAGTACTTC.

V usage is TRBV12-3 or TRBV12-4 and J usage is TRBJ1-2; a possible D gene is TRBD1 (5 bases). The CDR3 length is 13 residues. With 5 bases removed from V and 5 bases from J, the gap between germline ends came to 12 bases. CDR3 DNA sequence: TGTGCCAGCAGTCCCGGGGGATGGTATGGCTACACCTTC. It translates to CASSPGGWYGYTF.

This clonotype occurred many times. CDR3 protein: CASSQQGLAKNIQYF. The CDR3 region has the DNA TGTGCCAGCAGCCAACAGGGTTTAGCCAAAAACATTCAGTACTTC. The chain has TRBV2 and TRBJ2-4; maybe TRBD1 (6 bases). Trimming left V 6 bases short and J 0 bases short, with 12 bases between. Germline values: CDR1 SNHLY, CDR2 FYNNEI. The CDR3 runs to 15 residues.

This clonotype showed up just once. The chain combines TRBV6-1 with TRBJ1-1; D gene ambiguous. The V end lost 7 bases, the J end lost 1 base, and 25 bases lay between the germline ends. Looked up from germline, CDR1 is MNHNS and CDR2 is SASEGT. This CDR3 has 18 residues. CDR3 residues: CASTPGRTNTEWNTEAFF. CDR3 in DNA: TGTGCCAGCACCCCGGGCAGGACTAACACCGAGTGGAACACTGAAGCTTTCTTT.

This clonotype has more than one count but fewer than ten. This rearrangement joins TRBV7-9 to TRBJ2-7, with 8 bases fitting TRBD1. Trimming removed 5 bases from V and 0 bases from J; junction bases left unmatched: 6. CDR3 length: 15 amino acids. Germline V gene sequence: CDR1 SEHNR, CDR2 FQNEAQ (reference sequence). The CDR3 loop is CASSGGQGSSYEQYF. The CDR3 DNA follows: TGTGCCAGCAGCGGTGGACAGGGCTCCTCCTACGAGCAGTACTTC.

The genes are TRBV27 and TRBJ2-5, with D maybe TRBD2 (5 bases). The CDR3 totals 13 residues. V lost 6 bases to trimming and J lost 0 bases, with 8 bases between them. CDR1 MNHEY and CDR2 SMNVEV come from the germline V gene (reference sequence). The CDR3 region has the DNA TGTGCCAGCAGGACGACTAACCAAGAGACCCAGTACTTC. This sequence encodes CASRTTNQETQYF.

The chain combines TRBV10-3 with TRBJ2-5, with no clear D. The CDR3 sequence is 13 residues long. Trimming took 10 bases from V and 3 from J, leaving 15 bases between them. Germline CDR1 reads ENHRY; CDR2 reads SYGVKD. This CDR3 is CATHEREKETQYF. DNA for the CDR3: TGTGCCACCCACGAGCGAGAGAAAGAGACCCAGTACTTC.

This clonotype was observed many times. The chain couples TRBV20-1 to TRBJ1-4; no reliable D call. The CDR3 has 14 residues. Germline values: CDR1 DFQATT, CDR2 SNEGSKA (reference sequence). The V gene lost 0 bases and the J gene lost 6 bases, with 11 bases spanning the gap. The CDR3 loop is CSARDAGRYEKLFF. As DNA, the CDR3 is TGCAGTGCTAGAGATGCCGGGCGGTATGAAAAACTGTTTTTT.

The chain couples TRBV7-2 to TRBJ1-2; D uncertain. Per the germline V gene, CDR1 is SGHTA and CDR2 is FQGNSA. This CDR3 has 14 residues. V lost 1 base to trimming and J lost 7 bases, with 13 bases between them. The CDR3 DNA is TGTGCCAGCAGCTTAGAATTTGGGAGGGCTGGCTACACCTTC. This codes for CASSLEFGRAGYTF.